The text below deals with one T cell receptor beta chain. Trimming removed 5 bases from V and 3 bases from J, with 13 bases in between. This CDR3 is built from 14 residues. Germline V gives CDR1 SGHRS, CDR2 YFSETQ. Produced via immunoSEQ multiplex PCR; TCRdb's table is partial and in-frame only. Of 40,000 to 50,000 clones listed, roughly 80% are singletons. Noted treatment: preoperative locoregional IRX-2 cytokine immunotherapy. This phase Ib study tested locoregional IRX-2 cytokine immunotherapy given before surgery. The sample belongs to a study of preoperative IRX-2 immunotherapy in early breast cancer.

Sample: tumor tissue, taken after IRX-2 immunotherapy. This chain joins TRBV5-1 and TRBJ2-3, with D possibly being TRBD1 or TRBD2 (7 bases each). The TCR comes from a human donor with breast cancer. CDR3 region: CASRPQGGTDTQYF. CDR3 nucleotide sequence: TGCGCCAGCAGACCTCAGGGGGGGACAGATACGCAGTATTTT.